The 11 T cell receptor beta chains presented below share a single source sample, sequenced in a study of blood T cell repertoires in COVID-19 (dated by TCRdb to 2020 to 2022). Library creation used the immunoSEQ multiplex PCR assay. Drawn from immuneACCESS, this table holds only the in-frame rearrangements with V and J called that TCRdb kept. Clones are partly lost; checked studies trace under half to an unresolved V gene and leave the rest unexplained. The sample yields about 83,000 clones; over 85% were counted once. The top ten hold around a sixth of the sample. Material: peripheral blood. The receptors originated from a woman older than 75 with active or convalescent COVID-19.

The genes are TRBV19 and TRBJ1-1; D unclear. The CDR3 length is 16 residues. Germline-derived CDR1 and CDR2 are LNHDA and SQIVND (reference sequence). The V end lost 1 base, the J end lost 0 bases, and 12 bases lay between the germline ends. Here the CDR3 DNA reads TGTGCCAGTAGTATAGGTGCAGGCGCCATGAACACTGAAGCTTTCTTT. This translates into CASSIGAGAMNTEAFF.

The rearrangement joins TRBV6-6 to TRBJ1-4; 9 bases map to TRBD1. Germline-derived CDR1 and CDR2 are MNHNY and SVGAGI (reference sequence). J lost 7 bases, V lost 8 bases, and 11 bases had no gene match. The CDR3 has 15 residues. The CDR3 bases are TGTGCCAGCGGACAGGGGCTCGGGATAGGTGAAAAACTGTTTTTT. Encoded protein: CASGQGLGIGEKLFF.

V and J are TRBV24-1 and TRBJ1-2; D uncertain. V was pared by 0 bases and J by 1 base, with 8 bases between. The CDR3 runs to 15 residues. Germline V CDR1 and CDR2: KGHDR, SFDVKD. The CDR3 sequence is CATSDLHEGNYGYTF. The CDR3 DNA is TGTGCCACCAGTGATTTGCACGAGGGTAACTATGGCTACACCTTC.

The chain couples TRBV12-3 or TRBV12-4 to TRBJ2-5, with a possible D match to TRBD1 (6 bases). V was clipped by 3 bases and J by 7 bases, with 12 bases between them. CDR3 length: 13 amino acids. CDR3 loop: CASSFVGAGTQYF. CDR3 bases: TGTGCCAGCAGTTTTGTGGGGGCGGGGACCCAGTACTTC.

The chain links TRBV27 to TRBJ2-1; perhaps TRBD2 as D (6 bases). This CDR3 is built from 12 residues. Germline CDR1 is MNHEY and CDR2 is SMNVEV (reference sequence). V was cut by 0 bases and J by 9 bases, with 6 bases left in between. In DNA, the CDR3 is TGTGCCAGCAGTTTATCCGGGAGTGAGCAGTTCTTC. Translation gives CASSLSGSEQFF.

The chain is built from TRBV7-9 and TRBJ1-1; tentative D call: TRBD1 (5 bases). Germline V lookup: CDR1 SEHNR, CDR2 FQNEAQ (reference sequence). The germline V and J ends were trimmed by 3 bases and 2 bases, with 25 bases remaining between them. The CDR3 length is 19 residues. CDR3 DNA: TGTGCCAGCAGCTTGTCTAACTGGGTAAGGCCGACAGCCAACACTGAAGCTTTCTTT. Its protein product is CASSLSNWVRPTANTEAFF.

The V gene is TRBV5-3, the J gene TRBJ1-6; D perhaps matches TRBD1 (5 bases). TRBV5-3 is noted as an ORF with a role that remains uncertain. V was cut by 10 bases and J by 7 bases, with 18 bases left in between. The CDR3 extends over 14 amino acids. CDR3 loop: CAPPRGGDNSPLHF. The CDR3 DNA sequence: TGTGCCCCCCCTCGGGGGGGGGACAATTCACCCCTCCACTTT.

This chain connects TRBV5-1 to TRBJ1-1; D might be TRBD1 (5 bases). Trimming took 3 bases from V and 2 from J, leaving 11 bases between them. The CDR3 spans 14 residues. CDR1 and CDR2 from the germline V gene are SGHRS and YFSETQ. CDR3 region: CASSSGVSNTEAFF. Here the CDR3 DNA reads TGCGCCAGCAGCTCGGGGGTCAGTAACACTGAAGCTTTCTTT.

V is TRBV4-1 and J is TRBJ1-3; D may be TRBD1 (5 bases). Per germline, CDR1 MGHRA and CDR2 YSYEKL. The CDR3 has 17 residues. Trimming stripped 1 base from V and 1 base from J, with 14 bases between. This CDR3 reads CASSQVAGGLSGNTIYF. The CDR3 nucleotides read TGCGCCAGCAGCCAAGTAGCTGGGGGGTTATCTGGAAACACCATATATTTT.

The chain combines TRBV2 with TRBJ1-6; weak D call: TRBD1 (5 bases). The germline V gene encodes CDR1 SNHLY and CDR2 FYNNEI. The CDR3 has 14 residues. Trimming took 1 base from V and 10 from J, leaving 11 bases between them. The CDR3 spells CASSEGQGNSPLHF. The CDR3 nucleotides read TGTGCCAGCAGTGAAGGGCAGGGCAACTCACCCCTCCACTTT.

The sample holds one count of this clone. CDR3 coding DNA: TGTGCCACCAGTGAAGCAGGGAACTACGAGCAGTACTTC. Amino acid sequence: CATSEAGNYEQYF. This chain links TRBV24-1 with TRBJ2-7; TRBD1 is a possible D gene (5 bases). Germline CDR1 KGHDR, CDR2 SFDVKD. The CDR3 has 13 residues. V lost 4 bases and J lost 3, with 9 bases in between.